The entry below gives a single T cell receptor (beta chain) sequence along with its context. The antigen is unknown. V was cut by 7 bases and J by 7 bases, with 19 bases left in between. The CDR3 has 14 amino acids. Conversion of TCR transcripts into cDNA relied on 5'RACE template switching, which added a universal primer site and UMIs. TCRdb re-called the 5' RACE reads with MiXCR, one entry per CDR3 protein. The sample has about 510,000 distinct CDR3 sequences; roughly 22% are singletons. This entry belongs to a study of T cells after yellow fever vaccination. Findings and limits, study-wide: Sorted repertoires could include abundant contaminating clonotypes from bulk cells. When the response was secondary, it was weaker but reached its peak faster, day 5 versus 15. In post-booster samples, most primary-vaccination clones reappeared (roughly 96% CD4, nearly 90% CD8).

Sample: PBMCs, taken 21 days after the first yellow fever vaccination. This chain uses TRBV12-3 or TRBV12-4 with TRBJ1-2, with D unclear. This TCR derives from a man aged 18 to 30 who received the YFV17D yellow fever vaccine. DNA of the CDR3: TGTGCCAGCAATCTCCCAGGCAGTAGCAGTGGCTACACCTTC. This translates into CASNLPGSSSGYTF.